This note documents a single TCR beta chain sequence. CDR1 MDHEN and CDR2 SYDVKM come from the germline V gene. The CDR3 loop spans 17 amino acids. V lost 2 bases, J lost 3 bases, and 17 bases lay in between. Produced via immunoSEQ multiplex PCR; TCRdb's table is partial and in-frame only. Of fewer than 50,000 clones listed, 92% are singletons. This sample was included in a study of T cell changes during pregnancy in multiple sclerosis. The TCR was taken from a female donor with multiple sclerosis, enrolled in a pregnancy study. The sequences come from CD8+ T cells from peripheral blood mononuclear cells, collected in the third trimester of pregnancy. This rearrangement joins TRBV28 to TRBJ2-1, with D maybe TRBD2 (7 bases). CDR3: CASSLMRGQGDYNEQFF. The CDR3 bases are TGTGCCAGCAGTTTAATGCGGGGGCAGGGAGACTACAATGAGCAGTTCTTC.